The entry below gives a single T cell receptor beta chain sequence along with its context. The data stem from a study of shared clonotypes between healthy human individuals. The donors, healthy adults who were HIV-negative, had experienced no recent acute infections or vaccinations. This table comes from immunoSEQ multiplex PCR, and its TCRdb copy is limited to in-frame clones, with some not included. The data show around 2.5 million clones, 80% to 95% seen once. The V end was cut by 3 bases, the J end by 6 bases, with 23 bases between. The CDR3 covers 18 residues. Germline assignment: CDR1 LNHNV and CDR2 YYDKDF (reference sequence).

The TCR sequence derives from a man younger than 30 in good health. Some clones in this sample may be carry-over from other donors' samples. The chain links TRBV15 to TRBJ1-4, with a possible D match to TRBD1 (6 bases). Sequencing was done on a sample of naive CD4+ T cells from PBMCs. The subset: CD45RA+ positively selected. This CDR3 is CATSRAGPGTSFDEKLFF. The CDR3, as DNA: TGTGCCACCAGCAGGGCCGGACCGGGGACAAGTTTTGATGAAAAACTGTTTTTT.